These T cell receptor beta chains were read from a single sample in a study of blood T cell repertoires in COVID-19. Using immunoSEQ multiplex PCR, the repertoire was profiled, and TCRdb retains in-frame clones only, with some absent. The sample carries roughly 260,000 clones, 86% recorded once. The specimen was PBMCs or T cells enriched from blood (not recorded which). These TCRs come from a woman aged 18-29 years who had recovered from COVID-19. Each CDR3 is given with its conserved first and last residue. Fields, in order: CDR3 DNA, CDR3 protein, clone size, J gene, V gene, D gene. The D gene is left open where the match is weak. Clone size is given for some rows only: seen once, a few or many times, or a class if the clone is expanded.

DNA: TGTGCCAGCAAGAGTAGAGGGTTTACAGATACGCAGTATTTT; CDR3: CASKSRGFTDTQYF; size: .; J: TRBJ2-3; V: TRBV2; D: .
DNA: TGTGCCAGCAGCTTAAATTTCTGGGACCCGGGGGGGAATGAGCAGTTCTTC; CDR3: CASSLNFWDPGGNEQFF; size: .; J: TRBJ2-1; V: TRBV7-2; D: TRBD2
DNA: TGTGCCAGCAGCTCCCGTAGACTAGCGGCCCCCTCCTACAATGAGCAGTTCTTC; CDR3: CASSSRRLAAPSYNEQFF; size: .; J: TRBJ2-1; V: TRBV7-2; D: TRBD2
DNA: TGTGCCAGCACCGTGGACAGGAGCAATCAGCCCCAGCATTTT; CDR3: CASTVDRSNQPQHF; size: few; J: TRBJ1-5; V: TRBV5-8; D: TRBD1
DNA: TGTGCCACCAGCAGAGAGCGGGATTACGGCTACACCTTC; CDR3: CATSRERDYGYTF; size: once; J: TRBJ1-2; V: TRBV15; D: .
DNA: TGTGCCAGCAGTGAACCTCAGGGTTGGGGCTACACCTTC; CDR3: CASSEPQGWGYTF; size: .; J: TRBJ1-2; V: TRBV25-1; D: .
DNA: TGTGCCAGCAGTGATCCCGGCGGATTGAACACTGAAGCTTTCTTT; CDR3: CASSDPGGLNTEAFF; size: .; J: TRBJ1-1; V: TRBV2; D: .
DNA: TGTGCCAGCAGCCGGGGGGATACTAGCGGGGGAGAGACCCAGTACTTC; CDR3: CASSRGDTSGGETQYF; size: .; J: TRBJ2-5; V: TRBV5-8; D: TRBD2
DNA: TGTGCCACCAGCAGCGAGGCCTTTGGGGACAGGTTATCCTACGAGCAGTACTTC; CDR3: CATSSEAFGDRLSYEQYF; size: .; J: TRBJ2-7; V: TRBV15; D: TRBD1
DNA: TGCGCCAGCAGCCCCGGGACTAGCTCGAACACCGGGGAGCTGTTTTTT; CDR3: CASSPGTSSNTGELFF; size: .; J: TRBJ2-2; V: TRBV5-1; D: TRBD2
DNA: TGTGCCAGCAGCTTGGCAGGGCAGGAGCAGTTCTTC; CDR3: CASSLAGQEQFF; size: .; J: TRBJ2-1; V: TRBV5-6; D: .
DNA: TGTGCCAGCAGTTACGAGGCAGATACGCAGTATTTT; CDR3: CASSYEADTQYF; size: .; J: TRBJ2-3; V: TRBV6-2/TRBV6-3; D: .
DNA: TGCGCCAGCAGCACCGGGACTAGCGGGAGCTCCTACGAGCAGTACTTC; CDR3: CASSTGTSGSSYEQYF; size: once; J: TRBJ2-7; V: TRBV5-1; D: TRBD2
DNA: TGTGCCAGCAGACGCGACAGGGACAATCAGCCCCAGCATTTT; CDR3: CASRRDRDNQPQHF; size: .; J: TRBJ1-5; V: TRBV6-5; D: TRBD1
DNA: TGTGCCAGCAGTTTAACGACAGGGGACACAGATACGCAGTATTTT; CDR3: CASSLTTGDTDTQYF; size: .; J: TRBJ2-3; V: TRBV6-5; D: TRBD1
DNA: TGTGCCAGTACTGGGAAGGGGGCCTCCTACGAGCAGTACTTC; CDR3: CASTGKGASYEQYF; size: .; J: TRBJ2-7; V: TRBV19; D: TRBD1
DNA: TGTGCCAGCAGCCAAGTTGGACAGGGGACTTCATCTTATAATTCACCCCTCCACTTT; CDR3: CASSQVGQGTSSYNSPLHF; size: .; J: TRBJ1-6; V: TRBV14; D: TRBD1
DNA: TGCAGCGTAAGGACAGGGTTTATGAACACCGGGGAGCTGTTTTTT; CDR3: CSVRTGFMNTGELFF; size: .; J: TRBJ2-2; V: TRBV29-1; D: TRBD1
DNA: TGTGCCAGCAGTTTACGACCGACAGGGAACCAGCCCCAGCATTTT; CDR3: CASSLRPTGNQPQHF; size: .; J: TRBJ1-5; V: TRBV27; D: TRBD1
DNA: TGTGCCAGCGGCGGACAGCCGGTTACCGGGGAGCTGTTTTTT; CDR3: CASGGQPVTGELFF; size: .; J: TRBJ2-2; V: TRBV11-2; D: .
DNA: TGTGCCAGCAGCCCCGCGACAGGGGAAGCTTTCTTT; CDR3: CASSPATGEAFF; size: .; J: TRBJ1-1; V: TRBV7-6; D: TRBD1
DNA: TGTGCCACCAAAAGCGGGGGCGGATACAATGAGCAGTTCTTC; CDR3: CATKSGGGYNEQFF; size: .; J: TRBJ2-1; V: TRBV2; D: TRBD2